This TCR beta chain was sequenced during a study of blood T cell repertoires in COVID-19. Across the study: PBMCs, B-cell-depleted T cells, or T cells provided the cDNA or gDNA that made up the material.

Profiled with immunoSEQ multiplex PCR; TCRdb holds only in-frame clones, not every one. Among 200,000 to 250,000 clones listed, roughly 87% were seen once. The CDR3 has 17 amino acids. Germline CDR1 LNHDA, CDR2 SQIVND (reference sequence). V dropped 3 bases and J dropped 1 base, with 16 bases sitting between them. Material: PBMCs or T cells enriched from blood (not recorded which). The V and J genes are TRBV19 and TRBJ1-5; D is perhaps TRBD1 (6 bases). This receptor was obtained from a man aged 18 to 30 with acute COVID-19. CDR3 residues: CASSIMGGGASNQPQHF. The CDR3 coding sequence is TGTGCCAGTAGTATTATGGGAGGGGGTGCGAGCAATCAGCCCCAGCATTTT.